The 32 T cell receptor beta chains in this list originate from one sample, sequenced in a study of shared clonotypes between healthy human individuals. The data were produced by immunoSEQ multiplex PCR, yet TCRdb's version contains in-frame clones alone and is incomplete. The data contain 450,000 to 700,000 clones, around 95% of them seen just once; the ten biggest clones take up 0.11%. As defined, naive CD8 cells were CD45RO-negative and positively selected for CCR7, with terminally differentiated effector memory CD45RA+ cells excluded. What was sequenced was naive CD8+ T cells sorted from blood. These TCRs come from a woman aged 25 to 39 in good health.

In its sample, this clone was seen once. The rearrangement uses TRBV28 and TRBJ2-7; no clear D. CDR3 length: 12 residues. V lost 3 bases and J 4 bases, leaving 7 bases between the germline ends. Germline CDR1 reads MDHEN; CDR2 reads SYDVKM. CDR3 amino acids: CASSLFRYEQYF. The DNA for the CDR3 is TGTGCCAGCAGTTTGTTCAGATACGAGCAGTACTTC.

The chain joins TRBV25-1 to TRBJ2-3, with D unclear. V lost 0 bases and J lost 1, with 17 bases in between. From germline, CDR1 is MGHDK and CDR2 SYGVNS. CDR3 length equals 18 residues. CDR3 protein: CASSEYIETRLGTDTQYF. DNA of the CDR3: TGTGCCAGCAGTGAATATATCGAGACGCGGCTCGGCACAGATACGCAGTATTTT.

The J gene is TRBJ2-7, the V gene TRBV6-6; 8 bases agree with TRBD1. V was clipped by 4 bases and J by 6 bases; unmatched bases: 8. The germline V gene encodes CDR1 MNHNY and CDR2 SVGAGI (reference sequence). The CDR3 has 14 amino acids. CDR3 amino acids: CASSSRDRPSEQYF. The DNA for the CDR3 is TGTGCCAGCAGTTCCCGGGACAGGCCGTCCGAGCAGTACTTC.

The chain is built from TRBV5-4 and TRBJ1-2; D might be TRBD1 (6 bases). Germline V CDR1 and CDR2: SGHNT, YYREEE (reference sequence). The CDR3 length is 14 residues. Trimming left V 3 bases short and J 4 bases short, with 13 bases between. The CDR3 nucleotides are TGTGCCAGCAGCTCGACAGACAGGTTCTATGGCTACACCTTC. Amino acid sequence: CASSSTDRFYGYTF.

This clone occurred a few times. The chain carries TRBV4-1 and TRBJ1-2; 8 nucleotides align to TRBD1. In germline, CDR1 is MGHRA, CDR2 YSYEKL. Trimming at V came to 7 bases and at J to 10 bases, leaving 8 bases not matched to a gene. The CDR3 length is 12 residues. The CDR3 sequence is CASTDRGFAYTF. CDR3 DNA: TGCGCCAGCACCGACAGGGGTTTTGCCTACACCTTC.

V is TRBV7-9 and J is TRBJ1-3; 7 bases align to TRBD1. The CDR3 covers 14 residues. The germline V gene encodes CDR1 SEHNR and CDR2 FQNEAQ (reference sequence). J lost 0 bases, V lost 8 bases, and 4 bases had no gene match. The CDR3 region is CASGGQLSGNTIYF. CDR3 sequence (DNA): TGTGCCAGCGGGGGACAGCTCTCTGGAAACACCATATATTTT.

The chain uses TRBV6-6 and TRBJ2-2; D call uncertain. V lost 10 bases and J lost 0, with 9 bases in between. Germline values: CDR1 MNHNY, CDR2 SVGAGI (reference sequence). CDR3 size: 13 residues. CDR3 DNA: TGTGCCACCGACCGTACGAACACCGGGGAGCTGTTTTTT. This codes for CATDRTNTGELFF.

V usage is TRBV7-9 and J usage is TRBJ2-7; 7 nucleotides match TRBD1. Germline V gene sequence: CDR1 SEHNR, CDR2 FQNEAQ (reference sequence). The CDR3 runs 14 residues. Losses at the gene ends were 5 bases for V and 1 base for J; bases not matched to a gene: 5. In nucleotides, the CDR3 is TGTGCCAGCAGCACCGTGGGACAGTCCTACGAGCAGTACTTC. This gives the protein CASSTVGQSYEQYF.

The chain has TRBV27 and TRBJ2-5; D tentatively reads TRBD1 or TRBD2 (5 bases each). Trimming pared 4 bases from V and 7 bases from J, leaving 13 bases between. CDR3 length: 13 residues. Germline-derived CDR1 and CDR2 are MNHEY and SMNVEV (reference sequence). The CDR3 here is CASSYRDPGTQYF. For the CDR3, the DNA is TGTGCCAGCAGTTATCGGGACCCAGGGACCCAGTACTTC.

The rearrangement uses TRBV2 and TRBJ2-7; possible D gene TRBD1, 6 bases. The CDR3 is made up of 16 amino acids. From germline, CDR1 is SNHLY and CDR2 FYNNEI. Between the trimmed V and J ends, which lost 2 bases and 0 bases, there was a span of 14 bases. The CDR3 reads CASSEFRHRDSYEQYF. CDR3 nucleotide sequence: TGTGCCAGCAGTGAATTTAGGCACAGGGACTCCTACGAGCAGTACTTC.

The rearrangement uses TRBV6-6 and TRBJ2-5; D is unclear. Germline CDR1 reads MNHNY; CDR2 reads SVGAGI (reference sequence). The CDR3 is 15 residues long. Trimming removed 5 bases from V and 1 base from J, with 14 bases in between. CDR3 amino acids: CASSPSPGSQETQYF. CDR3 in DNA: TGTGCCAGCAGTCCATCCCCCGGTAGCCAAGAGACCCAGTACTTC.

The V gene is TRBV7-6, the J gene TRBJ1-4, with D possibly TRBD1 on 5 matching bases. Germline assignment: CDR1 SGHVS and CDR2 FNYEAQ. The V gene lost 1 base and the J gene lost 5 bases, with 14 bases spanning the gap. CDR3 length: 16 amino acids. The CDR3: CASSLGPGLRNEKLFF. CDR3 nucleotide sequence: TGTGCCAGCAGCTTAGGACCAGGGTTGCGGAATGAAAAACTGTTTTTT.

As regards this clone: A read error is possible here, since a much larger clone lies one base away. Different DNA sequences within this sample yield the same CDR3. The CDR3 nucleotides read TGTGCCAGCAGCTTAGAAGCGGAAGAGACCCAGTACTTC. Encoded protein: CASSLEAEETQYF. This rearrangement joins TRBV5-4 to TRBJ2-5; D might be TRBD2 (5 bases). V lost 2 bases to trimming and J lost 3 bases, with 8 bases between them. Germline-derived CDR1 and CDR2 are SGHNT and YYREEE (reference sequence). The CDR3 runs 13 residues.

DNA for the CDR3: TGTGCCAGCAGTGGACAGGGGGAGTTGAACTATGGCTACACCTTC. Residues: CASSGQGELNYGYTF. This sequence joins TRBV28 and TRBJ1-2; TRBD1 agrees at 10 bases. CDR3 size: 15 residues. V lost 5 bases, J lost 2 bases, and 5 bases stayed unmatched. The germline CDR1 and CDR2 sequences are MDHEN and SYDVKM.

The chain joins TRBV29-1 to TRBJ2-7, with 9 bases lining up with TRBD2. CDR3 length: 15 amino acids. Germline loops: CDR1 SQVTM, CDR2 ANQGSEA. The ends lost 7 bases at V and 2 bases at J; junction bases unmatched: 12. The CDR3 here is CSARIAGVLTYEQYF. The CDR3 nucleotides are TGCAGCGCCAGAATAGCGGGGGTTCTAACCTACGAGCAGTACTTC.

The chain is built from TRBV4-1 and TRBJ1-4, with TRBD1 matching 10 bases. Germline loops: CDR1 MGHRA, CDR2 YSYEKL. The V and J ends lost 3 bases and 6 bases, in that order; junction bases with no gene match: 1. The CDR3 extends over 14 amino acids. CDR3 sequence (DNA): TGCGCCAGCAGCCAGACAGGGGGCGATGAAAAACTGTTTTTT. This translates into CASSQTGGDEKLFF.

Turning to this clone: The same CDR3 is also encoded by other DNA sequences in this sample. The CDR3, as DNA: TGTGCCAGCAGCCTGACTAGCGGGAGCTACGAGCAGTACTTC. Its protein product is CASSLTSGSYEQYF. The chain carries TRBV28 and TRBJ2-7, with 12 bases that match TRBD2. Germline-derived CDR1 and CDR2 are MDHEN and SYDVKM. The CDR3 consists of 14 residues. Trimming at V came to 6 bases and at J to 3 bases, leaving 3 bases not matched to a gene.

The chain combines TRBV28 with TRBJ2-1; 11 nucleotides line up with TRBD2. The CDR3 has 15 residues. The V segment lost 6 bases and the J segment 4 bases; nucleotides outside the gene matches: 5. CDR1 and CDR2 (germline): MDHEN, SYDVKM. CDR3: CASSSGLAGYNEQFF. CDR3 DNA: TGTGCCAGCAGCTCAGGACTAGCGGGTTACAATGAGCAGTTCTTC.

The J gene is TRBJ2-7, the V gene TRBV6-5; TRBD1 matches at 8 bases. V gave up 0 bases and J gave up 3 bases; unmatched junction bases: 7. The CDR3 totals 16 residues. CDR1 MNHEY and CDR2 SVGAGI come from the germline V gene. CDR3 residues: CASSYSPLGTGYEQYF. In DNA form, the CDR3 reads TGTGCCAGCAGTTACTCTCCCCTCGGGACAGGCTACGAGCAGTACTTC.

This rearrangement joins TRBV25-1 to TRBJ2-1; D gene unclear. The germline CDR1 and CDR2 sequences are MGHDK and SYGVNS. The V end was cut by 4 bases, the J end by 3 bases, with 7 bases between. CDR3 size: 13 residues. The CDR3 DNA is TGTGCCAGCAGTGGGTTGGGCTACAATGAGCAGTTCTTC. This translates into CASSGLGYNEQFF.

The V call is TRBV2, the J call TRBJ2-7; D not certain. The V end lost 6 bases, the J end lost 6 bases, and 12 bases lay between the germline ends. CDR3 length: 12 residues. Germline values: CDR1 SNHLY, CDR2 FYNNEI. The CDR3 coding sequence is TGTGCCAGCAGCTCGGACCTGGGCGAGCAGTACTTC. Its translation is CASSSDLGEQYF. The complete variable domain, with remaining parts taken from reference TRBV2 and TRBJ2-7, reads EPEVTQTPSHQVTQMGQEVILRCVPISNHLYFYWYRQILGQKVEFLVSFYNNEISEKSEIFDDQFSVERPDGSNFTLKIRSTKLEDSAMYFCASSSDLGEQYFGPGTRLTVT.

This chain links TRBV28 with TRBJ2-3; 10 nucleotides agree with TRBD2. The CDR3 is 17 residues long. From germline, CDR1 is MDHEN and CDR2 SYDVKM. J gave up 2 bases and V 4 bases, and 9 bases lay outside the gene matches. CDR3 sequence reads: CASSSRTSGKVTDTQYF. The CDR3 DNA reads TGTGCCAGCAGTTCCCGGACTAGCGGAAAAGTCACAGATACGCAGTATTTT.

This rearrangement joins TRBV28 to TRBJ2-3, with 7 bases lining up with TRBD2. Trimming cost V 2 bases and J 1 base; bases outside gene matches: 9. The CDR3 runs 17 residues. CDR1 is MDHEN and CDR2 is SYDVKM in the germline V gene. The CDR3 here is CASSLIKSGTGTDTQYF. CDR3 coding DNA: TGTGCCAGCAGTTTAATAAAAAGCGGGACGGGCACAGATACGCAGTATTTT. Together with reference TRBV28 and TRBJ2-3, the CDR3 gives the full variable domain: DVKVTQSSRYLVKRTGEKVFLECVQDMDHENMFWYRQDPGLGLRLIYFSYDVKMKEKGDIPEGYSVSREKKERFSLILESASTNQTSMYLCASSLIKSGTGTDTQYFGPGTRLTVL.

This chain uses TRBV27 with TRBJ2-5, with D possibly matching TRBD1 (5 bases). Deletions cut 5 bases from V and 5 bases from J, with 12 bases between. This CDR3 contains 13 residues. Germline lookup yields CDR1 MNHEY and CDR2 SMNVEV (reference sequence). The CDR3 reads CASSRGHPETQYF. The CDR3 nucleotides read TGTGCCAGCAGTCGAGGACACCCCGAGACCCAGTACTTC.

This clone came up once. The rearrangement links TRBV10-2 to TRBJ2-5; 7 bases match TRBD1. V shed 7 bases and J 7 bases; nucleotides not matched to a gene: 15. The CDR3 contains 15 residues. CDR1 WSHSY and CDR2 SAAADI come from the germline V gene. The CDR3 bases are TGCGCCAGCAAGACGCCGGGACAGCGCGCAGGGACCCAGTACTTC. It translates to CASKTPGQRAGTQYF.

This clone showed up just once. This chain connects TRBV19 to TRBJ2-2; the D gene is possibly TRBD2 (6 bases). Per germline, CDR1 LNHDA and CDR2 SQIVND (reference sequence). V lost 6 bases, J lost 7 bases, and 15 bases lay in between. The CDR3 has 14 amino acids. The CDR3 here is CASSWGEGDGELFF. The CDR3 DNA sequence: TGTGCCAGTAGCTGGGGGGAAGGGGACGGGGAGCTGTTTTTT.

V usage is TRBV27 and J usage is TRBJ2-7; perhaps TRBD1 as D (5 bases). The CDR3 consists of 13 residues. Trimming removed 7 bases at V and 1 base at J, with 11 bases between. Germline V CDR1 and CDR2: MNHEY, SMNVEV (reference sequence). The CDR3 region is CASTNDSSYEQYF. CDR3 DNA sequence: TGTGCCAGCACAAATGACAGTTCCTACGAGCAGTACTTC.

The chain has TRBV10-2 and TRBJ2-7, with no clear D. V dropped 0 bases and J dropped 3 bases, with 9 bases sitting between them. This CDR3 has 14 amino acids. Germline V gene lookup returns CDR1 WSHSY and CDR2 SAAADI. CDR3 sequence reads: CASSESASRYEQYF. As DNA, the CDR3 is TGCGCCAGCAGTGAGTCGGCTAGTCGCTACGAGCAGTACTTC.

The J gene is TRBJ2-7, the V gene TRBV4-1; TRBD2 agrees at 12 bases. Germline assignment: CDR1 MGHRA and CDR2 YSYEKL. This CDR3 has 15 amino acids. V lost 3 bases, J lost 3 bases, and 3 bases stayed unmatched. CDR3 sequence reads: CASSHRLAGDYEQYF. The CDR3 DNA is TGCGCCAGCAGCCACCGACTAGCGGGAGACTACGAGCAGTACTTC.

J is TRBJ2-7 and V is TRBV18; no reliable D call. CDR1 KGHSH and CDR2 LQKENI come from the germline V gene. V lost 4 bases, J lost 3 bases, and 13 bases lay in between. The CDR3 consists of 14 residues. CDR3 DNA sequence: TGTGCCAGCTCACTCGCCCCGGTAGTCTACGAGCAGTACTTC. The encoded protein is CASSLAPVVYEQYF.

The rearrangement uses TRBV6-5 and TRBJ1-4; TRBD1 matches at 7 bases. Trimming took 0 bases from V and 5 from J; bases not matched to a gene: 3. This CDR3 has 15 residues. CDR1 MNHEY and CDR2 SVGAGI come from the germline V gene. The CDR3 region has the DNA TGTGCCAGCAGTTACTCGGGACAGCTAAATGAAAAACTGTTTTTT. This sequence encodes CASSYSGQLNEKLFF.

The rearrangement joins TRBV13 to TRBJ1-3, with a possible D match to TRBD1 (5 bases). The germline V and J ends were trimmed by 5 bases and 3 bases, with 14 bases remaining between them. Germline-derived CDR1 and CDR2 are PRHDT and FYEKMQ (reference sequence). This CDR3 has 15 amino acids. The CDR3 DNA reads TGTGCCAGCAGCCCAGAGGAGGGACTTGGAAACACCATATATTTT. Its translation: CASSPEEGLGNTIYF. Together with reference TRBV13 and TRBJ1-3, the CDR3 gives the full variable domain: AAGVIQSPRHLIKEKRETATLKCYPIPRHDTVYWYQQGPGQDPQFLISFYEKMQSDKGSIPDRFSAQQFSDYHSELNMSSLELGDSALYFCASSPEEGLGNTIYFGEGSWLTVV.